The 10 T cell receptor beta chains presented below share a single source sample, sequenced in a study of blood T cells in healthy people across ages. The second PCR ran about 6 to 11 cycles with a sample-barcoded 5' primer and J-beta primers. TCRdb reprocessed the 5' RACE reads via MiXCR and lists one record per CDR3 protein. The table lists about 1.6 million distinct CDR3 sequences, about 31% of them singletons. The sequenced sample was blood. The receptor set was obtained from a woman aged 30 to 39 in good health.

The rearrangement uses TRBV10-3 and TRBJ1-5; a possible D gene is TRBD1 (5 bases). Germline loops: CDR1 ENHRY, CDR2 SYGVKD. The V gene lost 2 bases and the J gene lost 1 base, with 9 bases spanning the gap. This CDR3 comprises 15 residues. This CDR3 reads CAISEIGGSNQPQHF. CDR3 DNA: TGTGCCATCAGTGAGATTGGGGGGAGCAATCAGCCCCAGCATTTT.

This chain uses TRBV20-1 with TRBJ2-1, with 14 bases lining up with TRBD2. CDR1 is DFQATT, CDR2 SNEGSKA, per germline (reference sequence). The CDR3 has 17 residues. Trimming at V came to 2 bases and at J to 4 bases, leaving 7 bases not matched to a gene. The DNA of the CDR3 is TGCAGTGCTAGAACCGGGACTAGCGGGAGAAGGTACAATGAGCAGTTCTTC. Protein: CSARTGTSGRRYNEQFF.

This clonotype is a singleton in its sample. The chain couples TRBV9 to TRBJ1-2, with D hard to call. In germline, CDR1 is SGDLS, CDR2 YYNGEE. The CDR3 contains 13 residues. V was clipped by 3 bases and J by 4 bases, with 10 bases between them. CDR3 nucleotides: TGTGCCAGCAGCGCCATAGCGGGCTATGGCTACACCTTC. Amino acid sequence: CASSAIAGYGYTF.

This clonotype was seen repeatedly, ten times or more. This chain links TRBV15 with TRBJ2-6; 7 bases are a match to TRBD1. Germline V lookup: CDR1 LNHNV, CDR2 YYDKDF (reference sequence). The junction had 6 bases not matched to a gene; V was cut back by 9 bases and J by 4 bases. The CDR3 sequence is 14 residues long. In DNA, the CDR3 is TGTGCCACGGTACAGGGGCAGGGGGCCAACGTCCTGACTTTC. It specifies CATVQGQGANVLTF. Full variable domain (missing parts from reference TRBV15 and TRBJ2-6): DAMVIQNPRYQVTQFGKPVTLSCSQTLNHNVMYWYQQKSSQAPKLLFHYYDKDFNNEADTPDNFQSRRPNTSFCFLDIRSPGLGDTAMYLCATVQGQGANVLTFGAGSRLTVL.

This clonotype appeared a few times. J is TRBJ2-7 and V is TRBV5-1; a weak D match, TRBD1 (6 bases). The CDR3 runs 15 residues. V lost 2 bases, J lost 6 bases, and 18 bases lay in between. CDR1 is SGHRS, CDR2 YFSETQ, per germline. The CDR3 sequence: CASSFRGPGRAEQYF. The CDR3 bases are TGCGCCAGCAGCTTCAGGGGACCAGGGCGAGCCGAGCAGTACTTC.

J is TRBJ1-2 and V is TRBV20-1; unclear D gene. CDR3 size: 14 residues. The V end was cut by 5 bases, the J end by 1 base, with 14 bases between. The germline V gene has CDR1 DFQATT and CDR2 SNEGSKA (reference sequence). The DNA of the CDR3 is TGCAGTGCTCTTCGGCGATCCAATAACTATGGCTACACCTTC. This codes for CSALRRSNNYGYTF.

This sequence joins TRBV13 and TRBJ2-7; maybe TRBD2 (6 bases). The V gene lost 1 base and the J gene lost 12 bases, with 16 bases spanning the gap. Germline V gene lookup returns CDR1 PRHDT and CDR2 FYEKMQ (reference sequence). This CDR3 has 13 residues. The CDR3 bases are TGTGCCAGCAGCTTAGCTCGCGGGGAGACCCGGTACTTC. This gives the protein CASSLARGETRYF. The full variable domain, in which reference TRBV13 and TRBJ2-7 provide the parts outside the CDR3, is AAGVIQSPRHLIKEKRETATLKCYPIPRHDTVYWYQQGPGQDPQFLISFYEKMQSDKGSIPDRFSAQQFSDYHSELNMSSLELGDSALYFCASSLARGETRYFGPGTRLTVT.

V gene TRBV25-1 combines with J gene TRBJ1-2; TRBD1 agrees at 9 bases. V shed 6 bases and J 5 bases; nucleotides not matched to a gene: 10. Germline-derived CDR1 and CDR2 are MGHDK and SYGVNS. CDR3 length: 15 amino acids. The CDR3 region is CASRGAGQGFYGYTF. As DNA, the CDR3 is TGTGCCAGCAGGGGCGCGGGACAGGGATTTTATGGCTACACCTTC.

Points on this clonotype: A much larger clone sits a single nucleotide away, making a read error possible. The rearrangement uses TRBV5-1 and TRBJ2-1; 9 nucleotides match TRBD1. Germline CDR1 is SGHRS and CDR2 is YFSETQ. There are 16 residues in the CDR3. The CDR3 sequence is CASSTITGGSCNEQFF. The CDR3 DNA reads TGCGCCAGCAGCACCATTACAGGGGGCTCCTGCAATGAGCAGTTCTTC.

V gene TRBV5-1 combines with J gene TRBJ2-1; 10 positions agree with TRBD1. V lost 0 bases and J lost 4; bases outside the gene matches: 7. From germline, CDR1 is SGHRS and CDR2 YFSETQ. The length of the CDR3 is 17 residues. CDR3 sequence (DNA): TGCGCCAGCAGCTTGGGGGGGGGACAGGGGCGATACAATGAGCAGTTCTTC. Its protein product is CASSLGGGQGRYNEQFF.